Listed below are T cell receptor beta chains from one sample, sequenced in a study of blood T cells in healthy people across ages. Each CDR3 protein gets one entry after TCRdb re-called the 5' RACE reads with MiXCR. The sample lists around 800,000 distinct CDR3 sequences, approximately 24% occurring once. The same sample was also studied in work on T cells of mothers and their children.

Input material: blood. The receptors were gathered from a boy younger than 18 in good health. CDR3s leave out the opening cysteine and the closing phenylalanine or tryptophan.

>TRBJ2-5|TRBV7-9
ASSFFGRLQETQY
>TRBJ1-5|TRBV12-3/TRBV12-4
ASSSQGNQPQH
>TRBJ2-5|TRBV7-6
ASSSSGAVATQY
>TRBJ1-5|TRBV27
ASRSLGTGARRQPQH
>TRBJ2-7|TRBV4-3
ASSQERRVRTEQY
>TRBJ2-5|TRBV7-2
ASSGDRGRVWETQY
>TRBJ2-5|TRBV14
ASSHLDGTQQETQY
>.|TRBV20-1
SARDIGASEQF
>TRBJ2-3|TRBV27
ASSEGPRPDTQY
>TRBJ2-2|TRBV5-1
ASRRESTGELF
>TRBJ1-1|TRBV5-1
ASSLARDTRLTEAF
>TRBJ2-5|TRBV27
ASSPDAWGPLQETQY
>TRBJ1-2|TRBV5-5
ASSLYYYGYT
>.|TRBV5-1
ASRQSSGGSYEQY
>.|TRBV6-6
ASSEDRRETQY
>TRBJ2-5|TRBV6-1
ASSVRDKETQY
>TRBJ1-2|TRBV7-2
ASSAGTGTQYGYT
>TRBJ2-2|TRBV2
ASPANGLDTGELF
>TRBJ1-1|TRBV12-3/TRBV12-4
ASSLESNTEAF
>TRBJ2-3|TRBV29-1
SVLLRYTDTQY
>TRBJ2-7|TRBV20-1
SATPPEGPSYEQY
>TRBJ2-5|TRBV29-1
SVELASETQY
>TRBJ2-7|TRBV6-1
ASSAGTGDSNFSYEQY
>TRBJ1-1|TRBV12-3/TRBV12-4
ASSLLGGNTEAF
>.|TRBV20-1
SARVSPTPETQY
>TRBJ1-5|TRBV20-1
SARAQSNQPQH
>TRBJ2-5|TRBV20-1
SAVAGGETQY
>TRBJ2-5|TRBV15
ATAERFEYQETQY
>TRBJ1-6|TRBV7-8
ASSFGTDRPLH
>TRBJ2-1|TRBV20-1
SAHSRTSGRLTSSYNEQF
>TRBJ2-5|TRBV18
ASSPLQETQY
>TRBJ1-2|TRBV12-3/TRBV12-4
ASSLSPGTANYGYT
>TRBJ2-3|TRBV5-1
ASSLATARTDTQY
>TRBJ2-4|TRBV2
ATQQERGGRNIQY
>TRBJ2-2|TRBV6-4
ASAGTALTGELF
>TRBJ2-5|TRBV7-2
ASSYPPDSLETQY
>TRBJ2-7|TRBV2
ASSASGLTHEQY
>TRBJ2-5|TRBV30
AWSRDRGRVGETQY
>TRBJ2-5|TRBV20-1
SARDRADQETQY
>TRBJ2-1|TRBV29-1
SVEDFGQGATREQF
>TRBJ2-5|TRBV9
ASSVGLRETQY